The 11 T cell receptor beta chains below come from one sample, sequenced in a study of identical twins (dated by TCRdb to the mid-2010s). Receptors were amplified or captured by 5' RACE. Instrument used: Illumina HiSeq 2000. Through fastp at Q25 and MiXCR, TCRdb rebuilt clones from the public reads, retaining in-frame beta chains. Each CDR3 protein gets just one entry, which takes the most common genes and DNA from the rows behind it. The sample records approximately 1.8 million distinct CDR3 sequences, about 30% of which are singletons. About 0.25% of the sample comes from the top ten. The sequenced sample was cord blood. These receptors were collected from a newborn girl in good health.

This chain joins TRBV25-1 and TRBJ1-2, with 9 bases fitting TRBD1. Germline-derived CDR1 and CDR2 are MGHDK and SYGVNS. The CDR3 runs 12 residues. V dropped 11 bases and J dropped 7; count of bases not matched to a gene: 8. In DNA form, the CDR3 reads TGTGCCTCTCTGGGGGGACAGGGTGGCTACACCTTC. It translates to CASLGGQGGYTF.

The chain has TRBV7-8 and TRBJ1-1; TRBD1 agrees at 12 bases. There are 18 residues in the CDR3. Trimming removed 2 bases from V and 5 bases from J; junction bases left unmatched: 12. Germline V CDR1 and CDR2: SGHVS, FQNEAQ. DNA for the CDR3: TGTGCCAGCAGCTTACGCCCCGGGACAGGGGGCGGGGTTACTGAAGCTTTCTTT. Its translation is CASSLRPGTGGGVTEAFF.

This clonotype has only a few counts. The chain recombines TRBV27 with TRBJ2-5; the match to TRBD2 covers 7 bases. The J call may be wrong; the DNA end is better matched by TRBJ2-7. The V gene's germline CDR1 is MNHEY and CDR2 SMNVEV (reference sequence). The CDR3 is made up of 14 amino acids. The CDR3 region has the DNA TGTGCCAGCAGTTTTCGAATGGGGGGGAACGAGCAGTACTTC. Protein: CASSFRMGGNEQYF.

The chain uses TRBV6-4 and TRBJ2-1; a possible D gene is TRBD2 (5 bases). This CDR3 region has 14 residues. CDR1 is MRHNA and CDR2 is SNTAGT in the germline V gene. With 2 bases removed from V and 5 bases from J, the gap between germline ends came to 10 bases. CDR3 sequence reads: CASSDVSVDNEQFF. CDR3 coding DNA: TGTGCCAGCAGTGACGTTAGCGTAGACAATGAGCAGTTCTTC.

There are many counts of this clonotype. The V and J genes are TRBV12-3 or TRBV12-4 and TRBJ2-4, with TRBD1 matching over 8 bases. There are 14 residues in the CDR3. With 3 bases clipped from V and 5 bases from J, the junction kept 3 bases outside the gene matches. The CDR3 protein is CASSLDRVENIQYF. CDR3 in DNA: TGTGCCAGCAGTTTGGACAGGGTGGAAAACATTCAGTACTTC.

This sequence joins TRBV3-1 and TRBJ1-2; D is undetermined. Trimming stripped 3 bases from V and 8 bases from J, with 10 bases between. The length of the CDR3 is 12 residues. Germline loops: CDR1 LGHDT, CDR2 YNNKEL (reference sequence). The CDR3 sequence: CASSHSFLGYTF. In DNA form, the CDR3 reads TGTGCCAGCAGCCACAGCTTCTTGGGCTACACCTTC.

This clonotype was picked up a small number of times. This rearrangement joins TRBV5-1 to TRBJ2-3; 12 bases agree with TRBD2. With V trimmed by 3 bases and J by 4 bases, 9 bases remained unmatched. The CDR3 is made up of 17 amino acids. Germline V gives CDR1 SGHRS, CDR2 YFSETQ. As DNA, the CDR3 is TGCGCCAGCAGCTCCTTGACTAGCGGGAGATGGGCAGATACGCAGTATTTT. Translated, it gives CASSSLTSGRWADTQYF.

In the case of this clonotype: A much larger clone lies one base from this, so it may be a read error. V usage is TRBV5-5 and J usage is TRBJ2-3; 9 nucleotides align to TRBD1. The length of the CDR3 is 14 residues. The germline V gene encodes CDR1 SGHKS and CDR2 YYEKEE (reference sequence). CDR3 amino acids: CASSIDRGTDTRYF. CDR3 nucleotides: TGTGCCAGCAGCATCGACAGGGGGACAGATACGCGGTATTTT.

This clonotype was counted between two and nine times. CDR3 nucleotides: TGTGCCAGCAACATTAGGGGGCTTAGTAATGAGCAGTTCTTC. Its protein is CASNIRGLSNEQFF. The genes are TRBV28 and TRBJ2-1; 7 bases agree with TRBD1. CDR3 length: 14 amino acids. V was pared by 7 bases and J by 7 bases, with 10 bases of the junction left unmatched. Germline V gene sequence: CDR1 MDHEN, CDR2 SYDVKM.

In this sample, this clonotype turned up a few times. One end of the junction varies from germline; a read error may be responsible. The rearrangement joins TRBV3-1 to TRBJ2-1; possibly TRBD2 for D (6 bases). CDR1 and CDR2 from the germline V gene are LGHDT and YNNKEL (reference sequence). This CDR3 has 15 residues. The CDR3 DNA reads TGTGCCAGCAGACAAGATAGCGGATTCTACAATGAGCAGTTCTTC. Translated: CASRQDSGFYNEQFF.

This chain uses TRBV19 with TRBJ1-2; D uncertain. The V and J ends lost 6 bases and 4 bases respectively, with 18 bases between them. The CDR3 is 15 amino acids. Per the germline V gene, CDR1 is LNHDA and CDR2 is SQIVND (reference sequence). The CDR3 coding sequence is TGTGCCAGTAGACCCTCGGCGGGAGTCACCTATGGCTACACCTTC. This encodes CASRPSAGVTYGYTF.